The sequence of this TCR beta chain was determined in a study of T cells after yellow fever vaccination. Study background: Preparation used SMART-Seq v4 Ultra Low Input for the low-cell-number fractions.

V was cut by 1 base and J by 7 bases, with 9 bases left in between. The CDR3 is made up of 12 amino acids. Germline CDR1 DFQATT, CDR2 SNEGSKA (reference sequence). Synthesis of TCR cDNA relied on 5'RACE template switching, which attached a universal primer site and UMIs. One entry per CDR3 protein, called by TCRdb with MiXCR from the 5' RACE reads. The table shows almost 600,000 distinct CDR3 sequences, with roughly 13% occurring only once. This clonotype originated in a man aged 30-40 years who received the YFV17D yellow fever vaccine. The V call is TRBV20-1, the J call TRBJ2-3; either TRBD1 or TRBD2 may fit D (5 bases each). Sequences were derived from PBMCs, sampled on the day of the yellow fever booster vaccination. The CDR3 loop reads CSARGDDHTQYF. CDR3 in DNA: TGCAGTGCTAGAGGGGACGATCATACGCAGTATTTT.